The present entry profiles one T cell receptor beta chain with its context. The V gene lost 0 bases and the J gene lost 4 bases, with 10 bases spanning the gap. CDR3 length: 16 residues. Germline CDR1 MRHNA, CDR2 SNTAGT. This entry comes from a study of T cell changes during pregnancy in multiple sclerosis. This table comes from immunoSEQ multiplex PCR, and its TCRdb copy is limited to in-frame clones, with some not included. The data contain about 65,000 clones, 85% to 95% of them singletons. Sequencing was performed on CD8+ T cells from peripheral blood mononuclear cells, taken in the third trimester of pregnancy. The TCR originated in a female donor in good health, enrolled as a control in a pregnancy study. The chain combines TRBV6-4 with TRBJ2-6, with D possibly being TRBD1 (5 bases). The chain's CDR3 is CASSDSRAAGANVLTF. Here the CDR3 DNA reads TGTGCCAGCAGTGACTCCAGGGCGGCCGGGGCCAACGTCCTGACTTTC.